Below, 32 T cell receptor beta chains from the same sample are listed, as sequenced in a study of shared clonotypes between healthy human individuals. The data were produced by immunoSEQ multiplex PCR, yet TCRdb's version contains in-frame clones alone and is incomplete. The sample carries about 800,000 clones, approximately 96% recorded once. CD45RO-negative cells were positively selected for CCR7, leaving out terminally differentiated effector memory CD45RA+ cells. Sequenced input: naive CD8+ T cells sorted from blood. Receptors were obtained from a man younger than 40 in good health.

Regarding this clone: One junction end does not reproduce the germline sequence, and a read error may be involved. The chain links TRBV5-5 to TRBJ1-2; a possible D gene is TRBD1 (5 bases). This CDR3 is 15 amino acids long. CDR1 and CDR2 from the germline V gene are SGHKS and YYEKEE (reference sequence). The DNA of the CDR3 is TGTGCCAGCAGCTTGGCCGGGACTGATAACTATGGTTACACCTTC. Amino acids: CASSLAGTDNYGYTF.

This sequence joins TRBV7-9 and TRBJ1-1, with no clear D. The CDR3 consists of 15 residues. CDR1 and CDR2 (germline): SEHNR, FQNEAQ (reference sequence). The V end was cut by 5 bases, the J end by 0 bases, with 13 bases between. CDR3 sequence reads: CASSPSPGMNTEAFF. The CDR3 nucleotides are TGTGCCAGCAGCCCCTCCCCGGGGATGAACACTGAAGCTTTCTTT. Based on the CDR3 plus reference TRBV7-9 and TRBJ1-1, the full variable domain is DTGVSQNPRHKITKRGQNVTFRCDPISEHNRLYWYRQTLGQGPEFLTYFQNEAQLEKSRLLSDRFSAERPKGSFSTLEIQRTEQGDSAMYLCASSPSPGMNTEAFFGQGTRLTVV.

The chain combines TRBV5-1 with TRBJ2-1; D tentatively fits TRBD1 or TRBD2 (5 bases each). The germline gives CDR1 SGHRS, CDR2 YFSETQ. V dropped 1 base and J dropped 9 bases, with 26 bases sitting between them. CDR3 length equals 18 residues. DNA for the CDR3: TGCGCCAGCAGCTTGCCCGGCGTGGGACCGATCGATTTCGGTGAGCAGTTCTTC. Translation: CASSLPGVGPIDFGEQFF.

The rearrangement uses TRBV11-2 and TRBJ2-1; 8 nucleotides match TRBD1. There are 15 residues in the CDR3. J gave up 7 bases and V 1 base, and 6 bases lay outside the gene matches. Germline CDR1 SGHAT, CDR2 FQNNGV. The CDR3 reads CASSLGAGGMNEQFF. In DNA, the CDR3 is TGTGCCAGCAGCTTAGGGGCAGGGGGCATGAATGAGCAGTTCTTC.

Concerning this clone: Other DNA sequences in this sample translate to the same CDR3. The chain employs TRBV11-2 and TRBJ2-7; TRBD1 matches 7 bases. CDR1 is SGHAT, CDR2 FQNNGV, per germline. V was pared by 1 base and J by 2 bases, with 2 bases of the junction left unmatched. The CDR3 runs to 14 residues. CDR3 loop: CASSLGQGAYEQYF. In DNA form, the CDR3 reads TGTGCCAGCAGCTTAGGGCAGGGGGCCTACGAGCAGTACTTC.

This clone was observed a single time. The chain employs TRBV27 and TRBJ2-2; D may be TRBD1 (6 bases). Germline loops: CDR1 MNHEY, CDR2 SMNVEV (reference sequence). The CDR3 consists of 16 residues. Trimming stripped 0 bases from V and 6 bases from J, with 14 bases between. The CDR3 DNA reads TGTGCCAGCAGTTTATCCCCTAACAGGGTCCCCGGGGAGCTGTTTTTT. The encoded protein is CASSLSPNRVPGELFF.

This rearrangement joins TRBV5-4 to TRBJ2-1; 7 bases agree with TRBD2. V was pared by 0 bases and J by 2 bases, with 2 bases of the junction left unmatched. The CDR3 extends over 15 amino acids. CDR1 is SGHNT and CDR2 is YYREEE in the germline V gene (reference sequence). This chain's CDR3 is CASSLGREPYNEQFF. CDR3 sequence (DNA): TGTGCCAGCAGCTTGGGGCGGGAGCCCTACAATGAGCAGTTCTTC.

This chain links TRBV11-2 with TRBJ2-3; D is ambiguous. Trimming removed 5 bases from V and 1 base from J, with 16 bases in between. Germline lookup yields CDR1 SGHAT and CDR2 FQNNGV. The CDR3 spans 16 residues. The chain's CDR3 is CASSLRSNSGTDTQYF. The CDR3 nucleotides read TGTGCCAGCAGCCTACGATCCAACAGCGGCACAGATACGCAGTATTTT.

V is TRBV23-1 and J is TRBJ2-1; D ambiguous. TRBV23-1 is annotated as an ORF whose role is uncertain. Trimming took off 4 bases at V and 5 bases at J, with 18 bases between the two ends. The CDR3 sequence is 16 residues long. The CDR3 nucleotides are TGCGCCAGCAGTCTGTCGTTGGAAGTAATCCACAATGAGCAGTTCTTC. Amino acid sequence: CASSLSLEVIHNEQFF.

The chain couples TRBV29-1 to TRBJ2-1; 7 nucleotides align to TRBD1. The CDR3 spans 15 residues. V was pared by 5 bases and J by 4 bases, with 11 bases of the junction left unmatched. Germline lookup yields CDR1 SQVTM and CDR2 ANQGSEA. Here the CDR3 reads CSVKTGVSLYNEQFF. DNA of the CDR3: TGCAGCGTTAAAACAGGGGTTTCATTGTACAATGAGCAGTTCTTC.

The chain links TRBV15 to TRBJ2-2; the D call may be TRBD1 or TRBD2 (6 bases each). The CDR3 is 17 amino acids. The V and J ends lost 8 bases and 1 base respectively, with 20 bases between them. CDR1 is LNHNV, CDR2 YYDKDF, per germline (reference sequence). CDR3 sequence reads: CATSGAPGFQNTGELFF. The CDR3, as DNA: TGTGCCACCTCGGGGGCTCCCGGATTCCAGAACACCGGGGAGCTGTTTTTT.

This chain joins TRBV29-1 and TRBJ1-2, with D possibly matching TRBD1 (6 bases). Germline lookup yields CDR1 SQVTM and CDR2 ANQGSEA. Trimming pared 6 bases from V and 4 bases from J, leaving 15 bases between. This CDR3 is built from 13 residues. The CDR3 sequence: CSVPDRAGYGYTF. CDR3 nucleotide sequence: TGCAGCGTGCCGGACAGAGCGGGCTATGGCTACACCTTC.

CDR3 amino acids: CASSLGTYGNQPQHF. The CDR3 bases are TGTGCCAGCAGCTTGGGGACATATGGCAATCAGCCCCAGCATTTT. The J gene is TRBJ1-5, the V gene TRBV7-9; D may be TRBD1 (6 bases). Per the germline V gene, CDR1 is SEHNR and CDR2 is FQNEAQ (reference sequence). The CDR3 consists of 15 residues. Between the trimmed V and J ends, which lost 3 bases and 2 bases, there was a span of 11 bases.

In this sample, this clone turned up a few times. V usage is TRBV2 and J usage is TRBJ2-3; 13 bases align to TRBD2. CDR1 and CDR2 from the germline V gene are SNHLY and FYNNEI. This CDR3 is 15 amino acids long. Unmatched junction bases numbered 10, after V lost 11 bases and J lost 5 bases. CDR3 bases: TGTGCCGGATCGCGGACTAGCGGGAGACGAGATACGCAGTATTTT. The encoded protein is CAGSRTSGRRDTQYF.

The CDR3 reads CSAIGQATTYEQYF. The CDR3 nucleotides read TGCAGCGCCATCGGACAGGCAACTACCTACGAGCAGTACTTC. The chain couples TRBV29-1 to TRBJ2-7, with 7 bases aligning to TRBD1. V was pared by 7 bases and J by 2 bases, with 11 bases of the junction left unmatched. The CDR3 has 14 amino acids. Germline V CDR1 and CDR2: SQVTM, ANQGSEA.

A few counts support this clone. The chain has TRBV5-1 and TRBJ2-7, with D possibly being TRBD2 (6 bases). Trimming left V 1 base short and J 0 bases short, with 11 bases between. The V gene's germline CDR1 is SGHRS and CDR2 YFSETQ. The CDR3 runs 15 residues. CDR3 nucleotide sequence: TGCGCCAGCAGCTTGTCGCGGGACTCCTCCTACGAGCAGTACTTC. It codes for CASSLSRDSSYEQYF. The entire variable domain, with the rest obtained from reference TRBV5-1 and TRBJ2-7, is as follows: KAGVTQTPRYLIKTRGQQVTLSCSPISGHRSVSWYQQTPGQGLQFLFEYFSETQRNKGNFPGRFSGRQFSNSRSEMNVSTLELGDSALYLCASSLSRDSSYEQYFGPGTRLTVT.

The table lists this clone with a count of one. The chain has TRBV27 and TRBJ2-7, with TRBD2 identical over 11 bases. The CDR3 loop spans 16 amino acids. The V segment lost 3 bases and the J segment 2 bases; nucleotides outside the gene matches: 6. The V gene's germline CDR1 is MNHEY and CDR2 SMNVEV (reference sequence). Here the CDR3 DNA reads TGTGCCAGCAGTTTGGGAGCGGGACTAGCGGCCTACGAGCAGTACTTC. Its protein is CASSLGAGLAAYEQYF.

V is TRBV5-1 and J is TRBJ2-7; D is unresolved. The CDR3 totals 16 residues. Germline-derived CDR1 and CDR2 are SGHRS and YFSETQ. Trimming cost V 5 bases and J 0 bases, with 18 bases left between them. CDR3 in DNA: TGCGCCAGCAGTTTCACAGCTCCACCCAGCTCCTACGAGCAGTACTTC. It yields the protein CASSFTAPPSSYEQYF. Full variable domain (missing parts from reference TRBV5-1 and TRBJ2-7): KAGVTQTPRYLIKTRGQQVTLSCSPISGHRSVSWYQQTPGQGLQFLFEYFSETQRNKGNFPGRFSGRQFSNSRSEMNVSTLELGDSALYLCASSFTAPPSSYEQYFGPGTRLTVT.

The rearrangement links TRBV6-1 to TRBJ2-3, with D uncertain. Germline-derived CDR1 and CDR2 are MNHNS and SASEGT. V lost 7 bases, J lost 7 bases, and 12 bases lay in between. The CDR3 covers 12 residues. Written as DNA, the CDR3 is TGTGCCAGCAACGAGGACGGTTATACGCAGTATTTT. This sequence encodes CASNEDGYTQYF.

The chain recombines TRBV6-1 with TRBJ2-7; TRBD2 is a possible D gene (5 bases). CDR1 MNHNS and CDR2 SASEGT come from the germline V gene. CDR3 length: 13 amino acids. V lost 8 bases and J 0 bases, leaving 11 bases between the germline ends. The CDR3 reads CASCVGSSYEQYF. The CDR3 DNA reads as TGTGCCAGCTGTGTGGGGAGCTCCTACGAGCAGTACTTC.

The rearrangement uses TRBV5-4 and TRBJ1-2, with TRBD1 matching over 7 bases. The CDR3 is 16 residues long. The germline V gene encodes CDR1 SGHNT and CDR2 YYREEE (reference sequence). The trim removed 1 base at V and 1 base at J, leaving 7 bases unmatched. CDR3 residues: CASSLFGTDLNYGYTF. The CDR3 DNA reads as TGTGCCAGCAGCTTGTTCGGGACAGACCTTAACTATGGCTACACCTTC.

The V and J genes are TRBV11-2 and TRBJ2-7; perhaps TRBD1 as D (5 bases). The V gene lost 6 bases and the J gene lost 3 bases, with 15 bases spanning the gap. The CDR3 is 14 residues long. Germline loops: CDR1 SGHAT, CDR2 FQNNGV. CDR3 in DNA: TGTGCCAGCAGAACAGGATCCGCTCTCTACGAGCAGTACTTC. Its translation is CASRTGSALYEQYF.

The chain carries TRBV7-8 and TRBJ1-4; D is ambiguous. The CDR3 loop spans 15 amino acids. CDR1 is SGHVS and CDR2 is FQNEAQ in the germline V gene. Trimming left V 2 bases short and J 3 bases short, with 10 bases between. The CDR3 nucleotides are TGTGCCAGCAGCTTACGGGAAACAGCTAATGAAAAACTGTTTTTT. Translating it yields CASSLRETANEKLFF.

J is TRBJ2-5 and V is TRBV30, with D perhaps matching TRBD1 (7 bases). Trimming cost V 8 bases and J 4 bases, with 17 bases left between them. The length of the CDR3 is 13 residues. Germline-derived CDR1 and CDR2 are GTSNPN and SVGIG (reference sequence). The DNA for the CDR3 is TGTGCCGGACGGCGGGACAGCGCAGAGACCCAGTACTTC. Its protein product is CAGRRDSAETQYF.

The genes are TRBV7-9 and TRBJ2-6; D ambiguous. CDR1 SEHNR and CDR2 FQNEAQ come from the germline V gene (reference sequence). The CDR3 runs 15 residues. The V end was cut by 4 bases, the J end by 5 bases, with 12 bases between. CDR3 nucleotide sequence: TGTGCCAGCAGCTCAGCTACTTCTAGGGCCAACGTCCTGACTTTC. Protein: CASSSATSRANVLTF.

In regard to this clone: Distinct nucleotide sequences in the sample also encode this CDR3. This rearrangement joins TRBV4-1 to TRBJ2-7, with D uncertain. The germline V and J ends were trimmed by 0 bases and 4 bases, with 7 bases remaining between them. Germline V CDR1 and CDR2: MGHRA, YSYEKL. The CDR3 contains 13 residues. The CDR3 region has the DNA TGCGCCAGCAGCCAAGATTTGAGTTACGAGCAGTACTTC. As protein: CASSQDLSYEQYF.

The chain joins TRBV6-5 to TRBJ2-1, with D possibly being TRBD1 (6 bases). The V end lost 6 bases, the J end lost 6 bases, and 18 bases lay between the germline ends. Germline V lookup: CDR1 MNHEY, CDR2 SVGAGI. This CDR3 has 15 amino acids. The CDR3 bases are TGTGCCAGCAGCGAAACCCCAGGGGTTGGCAATGAGCAGTTCTTC. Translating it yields CASSETPGVGNEQFF.

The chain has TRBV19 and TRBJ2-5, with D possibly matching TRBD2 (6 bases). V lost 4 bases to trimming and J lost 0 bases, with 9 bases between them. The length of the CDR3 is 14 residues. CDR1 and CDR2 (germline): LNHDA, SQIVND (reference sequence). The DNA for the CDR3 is TGTGCCAGTAGTACGGGACTGTACCAAGAGACCCAGTACTTC. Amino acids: CASSTGLYQETQYF.

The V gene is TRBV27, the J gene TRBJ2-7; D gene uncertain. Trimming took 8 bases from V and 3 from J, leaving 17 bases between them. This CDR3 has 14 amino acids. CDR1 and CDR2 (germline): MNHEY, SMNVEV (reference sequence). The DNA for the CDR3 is TGTGCCAGCGGCCTCGACTCTTCCGACTACGAGCAGTACTTC. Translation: CASGLDSSDYEQYF.

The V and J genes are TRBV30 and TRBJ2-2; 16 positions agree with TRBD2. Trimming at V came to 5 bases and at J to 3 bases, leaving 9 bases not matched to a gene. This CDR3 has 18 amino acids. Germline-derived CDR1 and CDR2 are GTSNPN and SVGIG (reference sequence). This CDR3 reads CAWLPGLAGGEYTGELFF. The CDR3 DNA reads TGTGCCTGGCTTCCGGGACTAGCGGGAGGGGAGTACACCGGGGAGCTGTTTTTT.

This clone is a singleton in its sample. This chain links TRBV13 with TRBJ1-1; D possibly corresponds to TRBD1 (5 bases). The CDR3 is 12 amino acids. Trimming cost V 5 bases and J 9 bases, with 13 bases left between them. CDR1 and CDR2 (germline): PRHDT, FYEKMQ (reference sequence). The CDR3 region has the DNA TGTGCCAGCAGCGTACCGGGGACCCAAGCTTTCTTT. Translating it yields CASSVPGTQAFF.

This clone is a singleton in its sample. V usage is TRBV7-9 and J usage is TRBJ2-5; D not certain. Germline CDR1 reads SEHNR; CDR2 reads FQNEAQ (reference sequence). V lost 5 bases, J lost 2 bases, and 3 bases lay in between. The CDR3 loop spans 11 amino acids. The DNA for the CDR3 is TGTGCCAGCAGCCCGCAAGAGACCCAGTACTTC. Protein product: CASSPQETQYF.